This T cell receptor beta chain was sequenced in a study of PD-1 blockade in classical Hodgkin lymphoma (TCRdb year 2020). The study in broad terms: Nivolumab dosing was 3 mg/kg intravenously every 2 weeks, continuing until either disease progression or unacceptable toxicity. The study used CyTOF and TCR beta sequencing to define a peripheral blood immune signature of response to PD-1 blockade in classical Hodgkin lymphoma. Beyond this particular receptor, the publication reports: The study was limited to a single clinical trial cohort, and causes of repertoire differences, possibly disease activity or prior therapy, remained undefined. Patients starting nivolumab less than 1 year after ASCT had lower diversity and were excluded from later analyses to avoid confounding by immune reconstitution. Baseline TCR diversity was reported to be lower in newly diagnosed patients than in healthy donors and to be lower still in relapsed/refractory patients. Among trial patients, those achieving complete response had baseline diversity similar to that of newly diagnosed patients, while diversity was significantly lower in partial responders and progressors. A significant rise by C4D1 was seen in CD4+ but not CD8+ TCR diversity (p=0.0027 vs p=0.16), with the rise being most apparent in complete responders (p=0.02).

Genomic DNA was extracted with the Qiagen DNeasy kit from unsorted PBMCs and from negatively selected CD4+ and CD8+ fractions. Amplification of TCR beta CDR3 regions was done by immunoSEQ multiplex PCR with primers that anneal to V and J segments. A synthetic immune receptor repertoire was used to minimize amplification bias, and any remaining bias was removed computationally after sequencing. Regarding the original processing steps: Custom Python scripts were used to quantify repertoire diversity as the Shannon entropy index. Unsorted, CD4+ and CD8+ repertoires were examined separately, except in combined analyses, for which CD4+ and CD8+ sequences were merged in silico. A clone counted as expanded when the clone's frequency after treatment rose at least 2-fold relative to C1D1, and clones undetected at baseline were given a pseudocount of 0.5. Singleton clones were defined as clones with 0 or 1 copy at C1D1, and non-singleton clones were defined as clones with 2 or more copies. Clones expanded in unsorted samples were annotated as CD4+, CD8+ or unknown by matching protein sequences in sorted samples from the same patient. Wilcoxon tests on paired samples were used to test changes in diversity from C1D1 to C4D1. Here the immuneACCESS table is served through TCRdb, limited to in-frame sequences with V and J called. Missing clones are a known gap in these copies; in checked studies unresolved V genes cover under half, and the rest lacks a known reason. The V and J calls and clone size were taken over from that table, and D and trimming were inferred from the DNA. Recorded for this sample are 85,000 to 90,000 clones; 90% of them occurred a single time. Around 3% of the sample comes from the top ten.

This specimen's time point label, interpreted: cycle 4 day 1 (C4D1), after 5 to 7 weeks of nivolumab. Every trial patient had relapsed after autologous stem cell transplantation, and cohorts A, B and C differed in prior brentuximab vedotin exposure. A total of approximately 51 patients with relapsed/refractory classical Hodgkin lymphoma made up the trial cohort, and each patient's best overall response was complete response, partial response or progressive disease. Single-agent nivolumab was administered to trial patients in the multi-cohort phase II CheckMate 205 trial. An independent review committee assessed best overall response by applying the 2007 International Working Group response criteria. Trial PBMCs were obtained immediately prior to nivolumab initiation (C1D1) and on therapy at cycle 2 day 1 and cycle 4 day 1. Peripheral blood was collected in 8 mL Vacutainer Cell Preparation Tubes, from which PBMCs were isolated by centrifugation and then cryopreserved.

V sheds 5 bases and J sheds 4 bases, leaving 15 bases between their ends. Including cysteine and phenylalanine, the CDR3 has 15 amino acids. Only the CDR3 region is kept as DNA, spanning 45 bases read in frame from base 1. CDR1 LNHDA and CDR2 SQIVND are derived from the germline V gene (reference sequence). A remark on this clone: Its antigen is currently not known. No clone much larger than this one lies a single base away; base qualities are absent.

The sequence came from a human donor with classical Hodgkin lymphoma. The chain was built from TRBV19 and TRBJ2-1; the D gene lacks a confident call. Sequencing used peripheral blood mononuclear cells (PBMCs), obtained before the fourth cycle of nivolumab. The sequenced DNA: TGTGCCAGTAGTTTGCGGCTACTTAATTACAATGAGCAGTTCTTC. This is translated as CASSLRLLNYNEQFF. The full variable domain, completed from the reference TRBV19 and TRBJ2-1 proteins outside the CDR3, reads DGGITQSPKYLFRKEGQNVTLSCEQNLNHDAMYWYRQDPGQGLRLIYYSQIVNDFQKGDIAEGYSVSREKKESFPLTVTSAQKNPTAFYLCASSLRLLNYNEQFFGPGTRLTVL.